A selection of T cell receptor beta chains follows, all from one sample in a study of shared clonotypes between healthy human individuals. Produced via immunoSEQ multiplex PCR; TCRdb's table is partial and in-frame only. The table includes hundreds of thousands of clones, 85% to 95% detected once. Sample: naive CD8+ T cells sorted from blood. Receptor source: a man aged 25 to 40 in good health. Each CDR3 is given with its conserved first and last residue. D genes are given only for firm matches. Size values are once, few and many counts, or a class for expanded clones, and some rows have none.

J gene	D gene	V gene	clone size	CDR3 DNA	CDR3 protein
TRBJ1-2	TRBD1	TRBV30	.	TGTGCCTGGATGCGACAGGGGGCACTGTGGTATGGCTACACCTTC	CAWMRQGALWYGYTF
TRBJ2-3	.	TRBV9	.	TGTGCCAGCAGCGTAGTGGGTGATACGCAGTATTTT	CASSVVGDTQYF
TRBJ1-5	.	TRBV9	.	TGTGCCAGCAGCTACGGGACCGCTGATCAGCCCCAGCATTTT	CASSYGTADQPQHF
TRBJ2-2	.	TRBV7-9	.	TGTGCCAGCAGCTTTTCTCCCGGGGAGCTGTTTTTT	CASSFSPGELFF
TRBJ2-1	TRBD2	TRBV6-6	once	TGTGCCAGCACCCCCGGACTAGCGGGAGCCTATGAGCAGTTCTTC	CASTPGLAGAYEQFF
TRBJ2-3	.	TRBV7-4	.	TGTGCCAGCACCACCCTAGCAACAGATACGCAGTATTTT	CASTTLATDTQYF
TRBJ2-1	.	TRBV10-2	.	TGCGCCAGCAGGGGGGTGCCCGGCAATGAGCAGTTCTTC	CASRGVPGNEQFF
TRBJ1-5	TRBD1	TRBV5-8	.	TGTGCCAGCAGCTTGGTGGGACAGGGAGCCCAGCCCCAGCATTTT	CASSLVGQGAQPQHF
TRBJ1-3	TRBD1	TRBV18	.	TGTGCCAGCTCACCGTCCGCGTCGGGACAGGGGTATGGAAACACCATATATTTT	CASSPSASGQGYGNTIYF
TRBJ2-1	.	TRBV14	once	TGTGCCAGCAGCCACCTAGCCCATGTTTCGTACAATGAGCAGTTCTTC	CASSHLAHVSYNEQFF
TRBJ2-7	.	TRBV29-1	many	TGCAGCGCCCGGGGACTTGACTCCTACGAGCAGTACTTC	CSARGLDSYEQYF
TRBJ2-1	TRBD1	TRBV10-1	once	TGCGCCAGCTCCGATAGACAGGGAAGCGATGAGCAGTTCTTC	CASSDRQGSDEQFF
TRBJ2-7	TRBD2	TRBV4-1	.	TGCGCCAGCAGCCTCACTTGGACTGGCGGGGGTTACGAGCAGTACTTC	CASSLTWTGGGYEQYF
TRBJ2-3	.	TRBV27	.	TGTGCCAGCAGACCCTTCAGGACTAGCACAGATACGCAGTATTTT	CASRPFRTSTDTQYF
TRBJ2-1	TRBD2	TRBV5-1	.	TGCGCCAGCAGCCCCGGGACTAGCGGGAGTTTCTACAATGAGCAGTTCTTC	CASSPGTSGSFYNEQFF
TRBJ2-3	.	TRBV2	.	TGTGCCAGCAACGGAGATGGGATGACAGATACGCAGTATTTT	CASNGDGMTDTQYF
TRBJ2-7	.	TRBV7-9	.	TGTGCCAGCAGCTTAGTAGGGGACTACGAGCAGTACTTC	CASSLVGDYEQYF
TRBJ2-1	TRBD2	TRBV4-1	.	TGCGCCAGCAGCCTTCAACTAGCGGTAGATCAGTTCTTC	CASSLQLAVDQFF
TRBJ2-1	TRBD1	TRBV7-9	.	TGTGCCAGCAGCCCTAGGGACAGGGCCTACAATGAGCAGTTCTTC	CASSPRDRAYNEQFF
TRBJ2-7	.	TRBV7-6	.	TGTGCCAGCAGCCGACGGGCGGGACGGGAGCAGTACTTC	CASSRRAGREQYF
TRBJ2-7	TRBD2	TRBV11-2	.	TGTGCCAGCAGCCCCCCGGTAGGGACTAGCGTATACGAGCAGTACTTC	CASSPPVGTSVYEQYF
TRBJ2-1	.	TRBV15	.	TGTGCCACCAGCAATCGCAATGAGCAGTTCTTC	CATSNRNEQFF
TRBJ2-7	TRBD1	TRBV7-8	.	TGTGCCAGCAGCTTATTGGGACAGGGCTCCTACGAGCAGTACTTC	CASSLLGQGSYEQYF
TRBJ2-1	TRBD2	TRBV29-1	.	TGCAGCGTTGTAGGTCTAGCGGGATACAATGAGCAGTTCTTC	CSVVGLAGYNEQFF
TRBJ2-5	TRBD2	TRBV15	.	TGTGCCACCAGCATAAGCGGGAGTTACCAAGAGACCCAGTACTTC	CATSISGSYQETQYF
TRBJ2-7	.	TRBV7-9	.	TGTGCCAGCAGCCCCCGGGACGGCTACGAGCAGTACTTC	CASSPRDGYEQYF
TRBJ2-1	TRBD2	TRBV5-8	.	TGTGCCAGCAGCTTCGGACTAGCGGGTGGCAATGAGCAGTTCTTC	CASSFGLAGGNEQFF
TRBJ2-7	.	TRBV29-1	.	TGCAGCGTCGCGGCACCGGGACGCCTCTCCTACGAGCAGTACTTC	CSVAAPGRLSYEQYF
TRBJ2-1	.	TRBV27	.	TGTGCCAGCAGTTTCTTCGGCGAGCAGTTCTTC	CASSFFGEQFF
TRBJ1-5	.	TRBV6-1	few	TGTGCCAGCCAAGCAGGACAGTTGGGCAATCAGCCCCAGCATTTT	CASQAGQLGNQPQHF
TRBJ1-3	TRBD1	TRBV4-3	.	TGCGCCAGCAGCCAAGATCCCGGGACAGCTGGAAACACCATATATTTT	CASSQDPGTAGNTIYF
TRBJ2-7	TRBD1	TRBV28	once	TGTGCCAGCAAGGGGGGGACAGGGTTTCCCTACGAGCAGTACTTC	CASKGGTGFPYEQYF
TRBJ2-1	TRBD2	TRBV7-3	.	TGTGCCAGCAGCTTATCCACCGGGACTAGTCGGGATGAGCAGTTCTTC	CASSLSTGTSRDEQFF
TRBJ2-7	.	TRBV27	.	TGTGCCAGCAGTTTAAGAAGCACTCAGGGAGGTTGGTCCTACGAGCAGTACTTC	CASSLRSTQGGWSYEQYF
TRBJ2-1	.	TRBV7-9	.	TGTGCCAGCAGCTTAGCCCGGGGCGAGCAGTTCTTC	CASSLARGEQFF
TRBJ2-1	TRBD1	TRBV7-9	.	TGTGCCAGCAGCTTGAGGGACAGCAATCTATACAATGAGCAGTTCTTC	CASSLRDSNLYNEQFF
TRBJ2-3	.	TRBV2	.	TGTGCCAGCAGTGAAACACAGGGCCTCTCCACAGATACGCAGTATTTT	CASSETQGLSTDTQYF
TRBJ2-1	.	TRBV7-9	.	TGTGCCAGCAGCCCGCTGGAGGGCAGTGACAATGAGCAGTTCTTC	CASSPLEGSDNEQFF
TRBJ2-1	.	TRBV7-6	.	TGTGCCAGCAGCTTTCGCCGGGGGCAAAGCAATGAGCAGTTCTTC	CASSFRRGQSNEQFF
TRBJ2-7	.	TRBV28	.	TGTGCCTCTCGGGGCCTGTCTTACGAGCAGTACTTC	CASRGLSYEQYF
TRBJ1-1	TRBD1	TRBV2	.	TGTGCCAGCGAAATCCGGGACAGACTAACTGAAGCTTTCTTT	CASEIRDRLTEAFF
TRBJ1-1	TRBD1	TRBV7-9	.	TGTGCCAGCAGCTTGGGACAGGGGGCGCAAAAAGCTTTCTTT	CASSLGQGAQKAFF
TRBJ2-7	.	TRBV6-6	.	TGTGCCAGCATTTCACAGGGAAACCCCTACGAGCAGTACTTC	CASISQGNPYEQYF
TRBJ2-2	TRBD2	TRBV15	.	TGTGCCACCAGTGCGTCTACCGGGGGGGCGAACACCGGGGAGCTGTTTTTT	CATSASTGGANTGELFF
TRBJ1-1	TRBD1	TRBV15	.	TGTGCCACCAGCAGAGCCGGACAGGGGGCGCCGGGGGTCACTGAAGCTTTCTTT	CATSRAGQGAPGVTEAFF
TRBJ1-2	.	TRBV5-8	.	TGTGCCAGCAGCTTGGTTTTAGGCTATGGCTACACCTTC	CASSLVLGYGYTF
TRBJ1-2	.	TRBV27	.	TGTGCCAGCAGTTTATCGCGCGGGACGGCGTATGGCTACACCTTC	CASSLSRGTAYGYTF
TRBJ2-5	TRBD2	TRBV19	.	TGTGCCAGTAGTATACGCCCGACTAGCGGGACGGAGACCCAGTACTTC	CASSIRPTSGTETQYF
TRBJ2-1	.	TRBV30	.	TGTGCCTGGAGTGATCGGGACCATCCCTACAATGAGCAGTTCTTC	CAWSDRDHPYNEQFF
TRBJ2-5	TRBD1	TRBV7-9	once	TGTGCCAGCAGCTCAACAGGGGGCGCAGAGACCCAGTACTTC	CASSSTGGAETQYF
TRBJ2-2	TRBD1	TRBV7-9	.	TGTGCCAGCAGCCCGAGGACAGGGGTTAGAACCGGGGAGCTGTTTTTT	CASSPRTGVRTGELFF
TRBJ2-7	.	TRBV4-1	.	TGCGCCAGCAGCCGAGCTGAGGACTACGAGCAGTACTTC	CASSRAEDYEQYF